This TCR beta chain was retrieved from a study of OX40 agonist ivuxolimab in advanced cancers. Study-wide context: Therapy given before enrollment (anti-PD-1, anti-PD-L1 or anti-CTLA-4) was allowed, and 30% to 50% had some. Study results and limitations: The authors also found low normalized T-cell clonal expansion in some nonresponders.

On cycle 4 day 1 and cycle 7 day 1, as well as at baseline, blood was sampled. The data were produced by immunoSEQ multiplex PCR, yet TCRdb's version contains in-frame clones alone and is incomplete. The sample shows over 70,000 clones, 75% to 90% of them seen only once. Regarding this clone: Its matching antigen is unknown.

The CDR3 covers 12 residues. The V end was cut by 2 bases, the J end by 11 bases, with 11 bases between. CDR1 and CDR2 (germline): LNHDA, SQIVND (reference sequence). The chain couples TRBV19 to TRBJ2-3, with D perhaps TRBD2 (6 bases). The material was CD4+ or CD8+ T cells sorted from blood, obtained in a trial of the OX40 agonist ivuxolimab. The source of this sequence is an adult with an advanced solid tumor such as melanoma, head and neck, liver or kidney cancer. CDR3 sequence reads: CASSIWGDVQYF. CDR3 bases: TGTGCCAGTAGTATATGGGGGGACGTGCAGTATTTT.